Below, 31 T cell receptor beta chains from the same sample are listed, as sequenced in a study of regulatory T cells in long-lasting Graves disease (dated by TCRdb to about 2021). The method was multiplex PCR. These reads were obtained on an Illumina HiSeq 4000. iRepertoire HTBI primers and Arm-PCR amplification of CDR3 regions were used to construct TCR beta libraries. Using fastp trimming at Q25 and MiXCR clonotype assembly, TCRdb reanalyzed the public sequencing data and kept in-frame beta chains. Each CDR3 protein gets just one entry, which takes the most common genes and DNA from the rows behind it. This sample comprises about 350,000 distinct CDR3 sequences, around 15% of them detected only once. The top ten hold 20% to 25% of the sample. The time point label corresponds to: newly diagnosed GD, antithyroid drugs for less than 3 months. RNA was extracted from PBMCs in TRIzol for both TCR sequencing and RNA sequencing.

The same sample was also studied in work on T cells in Graves' hyperthyroidism and ophthalmopathy.

The source was peripheral blood mononuclear cells (PBMCs), collected at new diagnosis, from a patient treated with antithyroid drugs. The receptors stem from a young woman with Graves disease. Donor details come from another sample of the same person, matched by shared clones.

This clonotype was observed at least ten times. The chain uses TRBV30 and TRBJ1-2; a possible D gene is TRBD1 (5 bases). This CDR3 spans 12 amino acids. The V and J ends lost 6 bases and 4 bases respectively, with 12 bases between them. The germline CDR1 and CDR2 sequences are GTSNPN and SVGIG (reference sequence). The CDR3 DNA follows: TGTGCCTGCAGGGTTTCCGTCTATGGCTACACCTTC. Protein sequence: CACRVSVYGYTF. Looking up the rest from reference TRBV30 and TRBJ1-2 gives the full variable domain: SQTIHQWPATLVQPVGSPLSLECTVEGTSNPNLYWYRQAAGRGLQLLFYSVGIGQISSEVPQNLSASRPQDRQFILSSKKLLLSDSGFYLCACRVSVYGYTFGSGTRLTVV.

This clonotype was counted a single time. V is TRBV25-1 and J is TRBJ2-1; D is undetermined. The CDR3 contains 10 residues. Looked up from germline, CDR1 is MGHDK and CDR2 is SYGVNS. V lost 6 bases to trimming and J lost 7 bases, with 4 bases between them. Written as DNA, the CDR3 is TGTGCCAGCAGCCAGAATGAGCAGTTCTTC. Amino acid sequence: CASSQNEQFF.

CDR3 amino acids: CASSQGRYTGELFF. The CDR3 region has the DNA TGTGCCAGTAGTCAGGGCCGTTATACCGGGGAGCTGTTTTTT. The genes are TRBV19 and TRBJ2-2; TRBD1 might be the D (5 bases). V was trimmed by 5 bases and J by 5 bases, leaving 12 bases between them. This CDR3 is 14 amino acids long. Germline V gene lookup returns CDR1 LNHDA and CDR2 SQIVND (reference sequence).

This clonotype has ten or more counts. The chain carries TRBV12-3 or TRBV12-4 and TRBJ2-1; either TRBD1 or TRBD2 may supply D (5 bases each). This CDR3 contains 15 residues. Trimming stripped 3 bases from V and 2 bases from J, with 11 bases between. The CDR3 sequence: CASSLGDGAYNEQFF. The CDR3 nucleotides read TGTGCCAGCAGTTTGGGGGACGGAGCCTACAATGAGCAGTTCTTC.

The sample holds many counts of this clonotype. The CDR3 loop is CASSRGAALNTEAFF. The CDR3 bases are TGTGCCAGCAGCCGTGGGGCAGCCTTGAACACTGAAGCTTTCTTT. The gene calls are TRBV9 and TRBJ1-1; weak D call: TRBD1 (5 bases). This CDR3 is 15 amino acids long. Trimming shortened V by 4 bases and J by 0 bases, and 13 bases separated the two germline ends. The germline V gene encodes CDR1 SGDLS and CDR2 YYNGEE.

In its sample, this clonotype was seen many times. V gene TRBV2 combines with J gene TRBJ2-1, with 10 bases that match TRBD2. The CDR3 has 15 amino acids. The V and J ends lost 6 bases and 8 bases, in that order; junction bases with no gene match: 10. The germline V gene encodes CDR1 SNHLY and CDR2 FYNNEI. The CDR3 sequence is CASSPLAGNADEQFF. In DNA form, the CDR3 reads TGTGCCAGCAGCCCACTAGCGGGAAATGCTGATGAGCAGTTCTTC. Complete variable domain (other parts from reference TRBV2 and TRBJ2-1): EPEVTQTPSHQVTQMGQEVILRCVPISNHLYFYWYRQILGQKVEFLVSFYNNEISEKSEIFDDQFSVERPDGSNFTLKIRSTKLEDSAMYFCASSPLAGNADEQFFGPGTRLTVL.

Of note for this clonotype: A much larger clone sits a single nucleotide away, making a read error possible. V and J are TRBV20-1 and TRBJ2-7; no firm D call. Per germline, CDR1 DFQATT and CDR2 SNEGSKA (reference sequence). CDR3 length equals 13 residues. CDR3 nucleotides: TGCAGTAAAGAACGCCCGAGCTCCTACGAGCAGCACTTC. Its protein is CSKERPSSYEQHF.

This clonotype was detected many times. This chain links TRBV30 with TRBJ1-1; 8 nucleotides agree with TRBD1. Per the germline V gene, CDR1 is GTSNPN and CDR2 is SVGIG (reference sequence). The CDR3 runs to 13 residues. Unmatched junction bases numbered 5, after V lost 4 bases and J lost 4 bases. CDR3 nucleotides: TGTGCCTGGACGACGGACAGGGCCACTGAAGCTTTCTTT. It encodes CAWTTDRATEAFF.

At least ten counts were recorded for this clonotype. As DNA, the CDR3 is TGTGCCAGCAGTGAAGCCCCAACCTACGAGCAGTACTTC. It yields the protein CASSEAPTYEQYF. The V gene is TRBV6-1, the J gene TRBJ2-7, with unresolved D. Between the trimmed V and J ends, which lost 0 bases and 2 bases, there was a span of 5 bases. The CDR3 consists of 13 residues. The germline V gene encodes CDR1 MNHNS and CDR2 SASEGT.

At least ten counts were recorded for this clonotype. This chain uses TRBV2 with TRBJ2-7, with TRBD1 matching over 9 bases. The J segment lost 3 bases and the V segment lost 2 bases, leaving 11 bases of the junction unmatched. The CDR3 spans 17 residues. The germline V gene has CDR1 SNHLY and CDR2 FYNNEI. CDR3 amino acids: CASSEPTEGTGSYEQYF. The CDR3 DNA reads as TGTGCCAGCAGTGAACCGACTGAGGGGACAGGGAGCTACGAGCAGTACTTC.

This clonotype was picked up many times. V gene TRBV5-8 combines with J gene TRBJ2-1; 7 bases agree with TRBD2. The CDR3 has 15 residues. Germline CDR1 reads SGHTS; CDR2 reads YDEGEE. After removal of 1 base from V and 2 bases from J, the junction contained 3 bases not matched to a gene. The chain's CDR3 is CASSLPGGTYNEQFF. In nucleotides, the CDR3 is TGTGCCAGCAGCTTGCCGGGAGGTACCTACAATGAGCAGTTCTTC.

This clonotype was recorded many times. This chain uses TRBV2 with TRBJ1-5, with TRBD1 as a possible D gene (6 bases). V lost 4 bases and J 9 bases, leaving 16 bases between the germline ends. From germline, CDR1 is SNHLY and CDR2 FYNNEI. The CDR3 covers 14 residues. CDR3 region: CASSVTGPMGPQHF. The CDR3 nucleotides read TGTGCCAGCAGTGTAACAGGGCCGATGGGGCCCCAGCATTTT.

This clonotype was counted at least ten times. The rearrangement uses TRBV20-1 and TRBJ2-5, with 12 nucleotides matching TRBD2. This CDR3 has 16 residues. Germline V gives CDR1 DFQATT, CDR2 SNEGSKA (reference sequence). Losses at the gene ends were 6 bases for V and 0 bases for J; bases not matched to a gene: 8. CDR3 DNA sequence: TGCAGTGCCCAAGGGACTAGCGGGCCCAACCAAGAGACCCAGTACTTC. Translated, it gives CSAQGTSGPNQETQYF.

This clonotype came up many times. The chain has TRBV30 and TRBJ1-6; no definite D call. V was clipped by 4 bases and J by 9 bases, with 19 bases between them. Germline CDR1 is GTSNPN and CDR2 is SVGIG (reference sequence). The CDR3 contains 15 residues. The DNA for the CDR3 is TGTGCCTGGACCGCTCCTCGGCTATTAATTTCACCCCTCCACTTT. Amino acid sequence: CAWTAPRLLISPLHF.

This clonotype was recorded many times. V gene TRBV3-1 combines with J gene TRBJ1-1; TRBD1 is a possible D gene (6 bases). Germline V lookup: CDR1 LGHDT, CDR2 YNNKEL (reference sequence). Trimming removed 0 bases at V and 5 bases at J, with 10 bases between. The CDR3 loop spans 14 amino acids. The CDR3 loop is CASSQEEGVTEAFF. CDR3 in DNA: TGTGCCAGCAGCCAAGAGGAGGGGGTAACTGAAGCTTTCTTT.

This clonotype was counted at least ten times. V is TRBV7-9 and J is TRBJ2-1; 8 nucleotides align to TRBD2. Looked up from germline, CDR1 is SEHNR and CDR2 is FQNEAQ (reference sequence). This CDR3 comprises 14 residues. J gave up 2 bases and V 8 bases, and 5 bases lay outside the gene matches. CDR3 loop: CASGGGTPYNEQFF. The CDR3 DNA is TGTGCCAGCGGCGGGGGGACCCCCTACAATGAGCAGTTCTTC. Combining the CDR3 with reference TRBV7-9 and TRBJ2-1 gives the whole variable domain DTGVSQNPRHKITKRGQNVTFRCDPISEHNRLYWYRQTLGQGPEFLTYFQNEAQLEKSRLLSDRFSAERPKGSFSTLEIQRTEQGDSAMYLCASGGGTPYNEQFFGPGTRLTVL.

The J gene is TRBJ2-3, the V gene TRBV20-1, with D maybe TRBD1 (5 bases). Germline V gene lookup returns CDR1 DFQATT and CDR2 SNEGSKA (reference sequence). This CDR3 spans 14 amino acids. Between the trimmed V and J ends, which lost 5 bases and 0 bases, there was a span of 12 bases. Here the CDR3 DNA reads TGCAGTGCTCTGGGGCTCTCTAGCACAGATACGCAGTATTTT. This encodes CSALGLSSTDTQYF.

The chain carries TRBV7-8 and TRBJ1-5, with unresolved D. The V end lost 3 bases, the J end lost 6 bases, and 15 bases lay between the germline ends. Germline CDR1 and CDR2: SGHVS and FQNEAQ. The CDR3 is made up of 15 amino acids. This CDR3 is CASSFQGSGSQPQHF. The CDR3 DNA reads as TGTGCCAGCAGCTTTCAAGGGTCCGGCAGTCAGCCCCAGCATTTT.

This clonotype occurred many times. The chain carries TRBV2 and TRBJ1-2; D is unclear. V dropped 5 bases and J dropped 6 bases, with 13 bases sitting between them. Germline V gives CDR1 SNHLY, CDR2 FYNNEI. The CDR3 has 13 amino acids. The CDR3 sequence is CASSRNMMNGYTF. The DNA for the CDR3 is TGTGCCAGCAGTCGAAATATGATGAATGGCTACACCTTC. Variable domain in full (rest from reference TRBV2 and TRBJ1-2): EPEVTQTPSHQVTQMGQEVILRCVPISNHLYFYWYRQILGQKVEFLVSFYNNEISEKSEIFDDQFSVERPDGSNFTLKIRSTKLEDSAMYFCASSRNMMNGYTFGSGTRLTVV.

Regarding this clonotype: A much larger clone differs by one base, so this may be a read error. The chain carries TRBV4-2 and TRBJ1-1, with D hard to call. The germline V gene encodes CDR1 LGHNA and CDR2 YNFKEQ. This CDR3 spans 15 amino acids. V was pared by 11 bases and J by 2 bases, with 21 bases between. In DNA form, the CDR3 reads TGTGCCGGCTGCCAAAACTGGGCAGAAAACACTGAAGCTTTCTTT. Protein: CAGCQNWAENTEAFF.

The sample holds a few counts of this clonotype. The rearrangement links TRBV27 to TRBJ2-3; 13 bases align to TRBD2. Germline V lookup: CDR1 MNHEY, CDR2 SMNVEV (reference sequence). Trimming at V came to 3 bases and at J to 4 bases, leaving 7 bases not matched to a gene. This CDR3 contains 17 residues. The CDR3 DNA reads TGTGCCAGCAGTTTCATCTCGACTAGCGGGAGGCCAGATACGCAGTATTTT. As protein: CASSFISTSGRPDTQYF.

At least ten counts were recorded for this clonotype. The chain uses TRBV2 and TRBJ1-2, with a tentative D call TRBD1 (6 bases). Germline V gene data show CDR1 as SNHLY and CDR2 as FYNNEI. The CDR3 is made up of 13 amino acids. The V end was cut by 6 bases, the J end by 3 bases, with 11 bases between. The DNA of the CDR3 is TGTGCCAGCAGGGCGACAGGCGACTATGGCTACACCTTC. This gives the protein CASRATGDYGYTF.

This clonotype was found many times. This chain uses TRBV20-1 with TRBJ2-1; maybe TRBD2 (6 bases). Germline V gene sequence: CDR1 DFQATT, CDR2 SNEGSKA (reference sequence). There are 15 residues in the CDR3. Trimming took 6 bases from V and 2 from J, leaving 17 bases between them. CDR3 DNA: TGCAGTGCCCCCGATGAGCGGACTACCTACAATGAGCAGTTCTTC. It is translated as CSAPDERTTYNEQFF.

Worth noting for this clonotype: A far larger clone lies a single base away; this is likely a read error. The chain has TRBV7-9 and TRBJ2-3, with D unresolved. V was shortened by 10 bases and J by 1 base, with 12 bases between the two germline ends. In germline, CDR1 is SEHNR, CDR2 FQNEAQ (reference sequence). This CDR3 spans 13 amino acids. For the CDR3, the DNA is TGTGCCACCACCGGCTCAGGCACAGATACGCAGTATTTT. It encodes CATTGSGTDTQYF.

This rearrangement joins TRBV30 to TRBJ1-5, with D maybe TRBD1 (6 bases). Trimming removed 3 bases at V and 7 bases at J, with 13 bases between. The germline V gene encodes CDR1 GTSNPN and CDR2 SVGIG (reference sequence). The CDR3 loop spans 13 amino acids. The DNA of the CDR3 is TGTGCCTGGAGCGCACAGGGAGCGCAGCCCCAGCATTTT. Translation: CAWSAQGAQPQHF.

As regards this clonotype: A much larger clone differs by one base, so this may be a read error. This CDR3 reads CASSPPPPRATDTEAFF. As DNA, the CDR3 is TGTGCCAGCAGCCCGCCCCCCCCCAGGGCAACGGACACTGAAGCTTTCTTT. The chain uses TRBV12-3 or TRBV12-4 and TRBJ1-1; TRBD1 is a possible D gene (5 bases). Trimming cost V 6 bases and J 3 bases, with 23 bases left between them. The CDR3 sequence is 17 residues long.

The V gene is TRBV20-1, the J gene TRBJ1-2; the D is unclear. V was clipped by 1 base and J by 4 bases, with 10 bases between them. The CDR3 sequence is 13 residues long. Germline V gene lookup returns CDR1 DFQATT and CDR2 SNEGSKA (reference sequence). The DNA for the CDR3 is TGCAGTGCTAGAGCTGGGGAGACCTATGGCTACACCTTC. It codes for CSARAGETYGYTF.

This clonotype was seen a handful of times. The chain joins TRBV4-1 to TRBJ2-5; no clear D. Trimming shortened V by 1 base and J by 0 bases, and 6 bases separated the two germline ends. CDR3 size: 14 residues. Germline V CDR1 and CDR2: MGHRA, YSYEKL. The CDR3 DNA sequence: TGCGCCAGCAGCCAAGGTGGAGACCAAGAGACCCAGTACTTC. This gives the protein CASSQGGDQETQYF.

This clonotype was counted between two and nine times. The chain uses TRBV19 and TRBJ2-3, with TRBD1 as a possible D gene (6 bases). Germline V gene sequence: CDR1 LNHDA, CDR2 SQIVND (reference sequence). The V end lost 8 bases, the J end lost 2 bases, and 14 bases lay between the germline ends. There are 14 residues in the CDR3. The CDR3 nucleotides are TGTGCCAGTGGACCCAGGGGAAACACAGATACGCAGTATTTT. It encodes CASGPRGNTDTQYF.

This clonotype was detected ten times or more. This chain uses TRBV7-3 with TRBJ2-7; D is possibly TRBD1 or TRBD2 (5 bases each). Trimming took 5 bases from V and 4 from J, leaving 15 bases between them. Germline V CDR1 and CDR2: SGHTA, FQGTGA. This CDR3 region has 14 residues. The DNA for the CDR3 is TGTGCCAGCAGCCCAGGGACGAAGAATTACGAGCAGTACTTC. Encoded protein: CASSPGTKNYEQYF. The whole variable domain, filled in from reference TRBV7-3 and TRBJ2-7, reads GAGVSQTPSNKVTEKGKYVELRCDPISGHTALYWYRQSLGQGPEFLIYFQGTGAADDSGLPNDRFFAVRPEGSVSTLKIQRTERGDSAVYLCASSPGTKNYEQYFGPGTRLTVT.

This clonotype has ten or more counts. V usage is TRBV2 and J usage is TRBJ2-7; a possible D gene is TRBD2 (6 bases). CDR3 length: 15 amino acids. Germline V gene data show CDR1 as SNHLY and CDR2 as FYNNEI. The V and J ends lost 4 bases and 0 bases respectively, with 13 bases between them. The CDR3 reads CASSASGHSSYEQYF. The CDR3 DNA is TGTGCCAGCAGTGCAAGCGGGCATAGCTCCTACGAGCAGTACTTC.